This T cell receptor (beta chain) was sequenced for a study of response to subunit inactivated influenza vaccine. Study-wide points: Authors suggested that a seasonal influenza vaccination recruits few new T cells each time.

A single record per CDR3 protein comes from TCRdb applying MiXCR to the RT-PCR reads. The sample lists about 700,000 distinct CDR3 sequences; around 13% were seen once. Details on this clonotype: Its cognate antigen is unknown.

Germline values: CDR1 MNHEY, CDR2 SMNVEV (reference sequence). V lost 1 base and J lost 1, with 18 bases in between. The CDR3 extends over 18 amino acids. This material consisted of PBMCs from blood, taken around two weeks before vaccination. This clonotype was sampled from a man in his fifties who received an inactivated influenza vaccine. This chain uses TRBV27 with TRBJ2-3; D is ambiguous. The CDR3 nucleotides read TGTGCCAGCAGTTTATGGTCCCCTTCGCTGCCTGGCACAGATACGCAGTATTTT. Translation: CASSLWSPSLPGTDTQYF.